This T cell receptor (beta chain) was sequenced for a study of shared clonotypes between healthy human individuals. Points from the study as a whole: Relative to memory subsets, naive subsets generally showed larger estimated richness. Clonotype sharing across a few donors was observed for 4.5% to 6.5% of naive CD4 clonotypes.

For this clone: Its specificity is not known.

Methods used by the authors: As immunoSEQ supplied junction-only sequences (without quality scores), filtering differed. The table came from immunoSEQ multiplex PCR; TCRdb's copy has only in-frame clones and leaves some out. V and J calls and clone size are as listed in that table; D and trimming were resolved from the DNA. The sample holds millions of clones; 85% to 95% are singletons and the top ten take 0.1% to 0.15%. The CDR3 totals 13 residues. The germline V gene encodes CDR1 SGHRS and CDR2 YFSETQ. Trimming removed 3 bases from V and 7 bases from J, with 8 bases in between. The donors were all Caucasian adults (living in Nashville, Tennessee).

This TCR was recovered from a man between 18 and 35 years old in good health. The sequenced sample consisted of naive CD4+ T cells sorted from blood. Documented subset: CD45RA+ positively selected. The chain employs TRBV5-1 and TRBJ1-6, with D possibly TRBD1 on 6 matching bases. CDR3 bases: TGCGCCAGCAGCTGGGACAACAATTCACCCCTCCACTTT. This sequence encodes CASSWDNNSPLHF.